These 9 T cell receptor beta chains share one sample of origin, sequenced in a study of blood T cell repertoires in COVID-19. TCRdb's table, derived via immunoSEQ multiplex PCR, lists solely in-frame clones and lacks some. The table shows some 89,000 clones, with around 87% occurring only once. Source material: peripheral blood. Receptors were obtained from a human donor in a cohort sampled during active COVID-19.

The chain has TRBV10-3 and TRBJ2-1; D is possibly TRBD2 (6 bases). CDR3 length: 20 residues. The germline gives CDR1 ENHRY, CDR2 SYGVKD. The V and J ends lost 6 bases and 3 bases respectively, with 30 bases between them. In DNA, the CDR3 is TGTGCCATCAGCGCCTCGGGGGTAGCCCAGCCCGAGGGTGTCTACAATGAGCAGTTCTTC. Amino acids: CAISASGVAQPEGVYNEQFF.

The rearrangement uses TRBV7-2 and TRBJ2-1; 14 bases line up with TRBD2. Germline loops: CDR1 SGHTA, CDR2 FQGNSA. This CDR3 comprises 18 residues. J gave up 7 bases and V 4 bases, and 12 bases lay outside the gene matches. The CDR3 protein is CASSSTHRTSGRTNEQFF. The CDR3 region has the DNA TGTGCCAGCAGCTCTACCCATCGGACTAGCGGGAGGACGAATGAGCAGTTCTTC.

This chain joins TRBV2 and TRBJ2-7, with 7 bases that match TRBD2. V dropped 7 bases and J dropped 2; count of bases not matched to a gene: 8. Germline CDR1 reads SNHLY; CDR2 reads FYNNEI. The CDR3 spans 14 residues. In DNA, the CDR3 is TGTGCCAGCAATGCGGGAGTACCCGCCTACGAGCAGTACTTC. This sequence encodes CASNAGVPAYEQYF.

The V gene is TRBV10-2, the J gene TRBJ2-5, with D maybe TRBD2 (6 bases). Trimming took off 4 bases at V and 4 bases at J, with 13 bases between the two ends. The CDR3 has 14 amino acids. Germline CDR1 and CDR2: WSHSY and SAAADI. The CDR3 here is CASSVGLPGETQYF. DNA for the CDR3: TGCGCCAGCAGTGTCGGACTACCCGGAGAGACCCAGTACTTC.

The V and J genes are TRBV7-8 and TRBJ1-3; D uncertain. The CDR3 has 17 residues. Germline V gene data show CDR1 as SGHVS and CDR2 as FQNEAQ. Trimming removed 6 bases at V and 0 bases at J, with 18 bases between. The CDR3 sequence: CASSLEGLLSSGNTIYF. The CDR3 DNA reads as TGTGCCAGCAGTCTCGAAGGACTTTTGAGCTCTGGAAACACCATATATTTT.

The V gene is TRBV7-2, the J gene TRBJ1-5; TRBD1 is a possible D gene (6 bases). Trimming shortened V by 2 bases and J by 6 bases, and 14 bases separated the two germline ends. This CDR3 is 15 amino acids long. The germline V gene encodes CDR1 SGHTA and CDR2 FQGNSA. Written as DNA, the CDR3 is TGTGCCAGCAGCTTACAACAGGGTTACGGTCAGCCCCAGCATTTT. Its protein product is CASSLQQGYGQPQHF.

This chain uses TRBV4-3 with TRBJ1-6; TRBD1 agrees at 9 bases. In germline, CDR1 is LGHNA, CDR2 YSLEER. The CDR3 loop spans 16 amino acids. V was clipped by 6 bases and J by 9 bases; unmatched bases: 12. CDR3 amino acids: CASSDGGTGSSSPLHF. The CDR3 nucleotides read TGCGCCAGCAGTGATGGGGGGACAGGGTCGTCTTCACCCCTCCACTTT.

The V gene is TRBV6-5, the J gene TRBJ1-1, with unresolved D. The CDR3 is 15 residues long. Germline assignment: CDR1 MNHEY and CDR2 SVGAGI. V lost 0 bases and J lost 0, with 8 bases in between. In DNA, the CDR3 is TGTGCCAGCAGTTACTCGGCGGGGTTGAACACTGAAGCTTTCTTT. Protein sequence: CASSYSAGLNTEAFF.

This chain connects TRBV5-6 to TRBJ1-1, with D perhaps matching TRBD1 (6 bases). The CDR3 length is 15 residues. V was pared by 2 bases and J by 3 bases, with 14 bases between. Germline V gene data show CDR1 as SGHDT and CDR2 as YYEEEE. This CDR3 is CASSFDRLLDTEAFF. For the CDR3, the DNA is TGTGCCAGCAGCTTCGACAGGCTCCTGGACACTGAAGCTTTCTTT.